This T cell receptor (beta chain) was identified in a study of blood T cell repertoires in COVID-19. Study in general: COVID-19 samples from acute and convalescent phases originated in the United States, Italy and Spain.

This CDR3 has 14 residues. Germline CDR1 is KGHDR and CDR2 is SFDVKD. With 7 bases clipped from V and 7 bases from J, the junction kept 7 bases outside the gene matches. Sequencing used immunoSEQ multiplex PCR; TCRdb keeps in-frame clones, though not all of them. The repertoire holds roughly 250,000 clones, roughly 88% seen once, with about 0.8% in the top ten. The source is a young woman with acute or convalescent COVID-19. The chain joins TRBV24-1 to TRBJ1-4; 8 nucleotides match TRBD1. The sample taken for sequencing was peripheral blood. This CDR3 is CATRGQGLREKLFF. CDR3 nucleotides: TGTGCCACCAGAGGACAGGGTCTACGTGAAAAACTGTTTTTT.